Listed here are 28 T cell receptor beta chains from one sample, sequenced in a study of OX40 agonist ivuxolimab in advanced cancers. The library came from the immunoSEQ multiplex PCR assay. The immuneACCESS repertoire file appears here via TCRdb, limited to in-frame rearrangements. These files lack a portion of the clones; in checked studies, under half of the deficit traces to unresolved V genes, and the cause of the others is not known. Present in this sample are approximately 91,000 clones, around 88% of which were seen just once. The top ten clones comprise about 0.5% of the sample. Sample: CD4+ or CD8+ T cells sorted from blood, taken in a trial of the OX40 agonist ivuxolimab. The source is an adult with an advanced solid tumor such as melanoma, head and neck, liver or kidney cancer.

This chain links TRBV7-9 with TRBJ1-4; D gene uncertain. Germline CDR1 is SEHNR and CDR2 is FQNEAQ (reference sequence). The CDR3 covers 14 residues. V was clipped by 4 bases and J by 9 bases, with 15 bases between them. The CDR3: CASSSGPLNQKLFF. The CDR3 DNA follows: TGTGCCAGCAGCTCCGGGCCCCTTAACCAAAAACTGTTTTTT.

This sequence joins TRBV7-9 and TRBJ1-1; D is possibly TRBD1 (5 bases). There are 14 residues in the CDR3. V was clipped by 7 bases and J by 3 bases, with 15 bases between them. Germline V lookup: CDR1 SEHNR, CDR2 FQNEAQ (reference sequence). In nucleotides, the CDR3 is TGTGCCAGCACCCCGGTGGGGGTGTACACTGAAGCTTTCTTT. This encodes CASTPVGVYTEAFF.

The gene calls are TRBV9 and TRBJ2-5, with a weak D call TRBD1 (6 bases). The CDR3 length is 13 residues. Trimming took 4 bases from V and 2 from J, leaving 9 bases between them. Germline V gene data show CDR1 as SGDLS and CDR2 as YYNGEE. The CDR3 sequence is CASSRQVQETQYF. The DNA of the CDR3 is TGTGCCAGCAGCAGACAGGTTCAAGAGACCCAGTACTTC.

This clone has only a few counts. The CDR3 sequence is CASSYEPRREAFF. The CDR3 nucleotides read TGTGCCAGCAGTTACGAACCCCGCCGTGAAGCTTTCTTT. The V and J genes are TRBV6-6 and TRBJ1-1; unclear D gene. In germline, CDR1 is MNHNY, CDR2 SVGAGI (reference sequence). The CDR3 is 13 amino acids. The V gene lost 2 bases and the J gene lost 7 bases, with 11 bases spanning the gap.

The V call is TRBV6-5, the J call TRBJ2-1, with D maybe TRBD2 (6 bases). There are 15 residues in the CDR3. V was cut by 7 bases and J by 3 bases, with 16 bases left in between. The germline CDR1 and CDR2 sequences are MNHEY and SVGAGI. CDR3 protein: CASTAQWGDYNEQFF. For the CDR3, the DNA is TGTGCCAGCACGGCACAGTGGGGGGACTACAATGAGCAGTTCTTC.

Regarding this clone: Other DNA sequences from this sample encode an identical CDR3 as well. In DNA form, the CDR3 reads TGTGCCACCAGCAGAGAGATAGGGGCCGCATCTGAAGCTTTCTTT. This translates into CATSREIGAASEAFF. V is TRBV15 and J is TRBJ1-1, with D maybe TRBD1 (5 bases). This CDR3 contains 15 residues. Trimming stripped 0 bases from V and 6 bases from J, with 14 bases between. CDR1 is LNHNV and CDR2 is YYDKDF in the germline V gene (reference sequence).

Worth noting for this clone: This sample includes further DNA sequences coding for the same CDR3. Here the CDR3 DNA reads TGTGCCAGCAGCTTAGTGGGGGCAACAGATACGCAGTATTTT. Amino acids: CASSLVGATDTQYF. The rearrangement links TRBV7-2 to TRBJ2-3, with a tentative D call TRBD1 (6 bases). The CDR3 has 14 amino acids. In germline, CDR1 is SGHTA, CDR2 FQGNSA. V shed 1 base and J shed 3 bases, with 8 bases lying between them.

Written as DNA, the CDR3 is TGTGCCAGCTCACCCCCCCGGGACAGAGACGAGCAGTACTTC. Translating it yields CASSPPRDRDEQYF. The V gene is TRBV18, the J gene TRBJ2-7, with 7 positions matching TRBD1. V shed 3 bases, J shed 5 bases, and the junction held 7 bases outside the gene matches. Germline CDR1 is KGHSH and CDR2 is LQKENI. This CDR3 has 14 residues.

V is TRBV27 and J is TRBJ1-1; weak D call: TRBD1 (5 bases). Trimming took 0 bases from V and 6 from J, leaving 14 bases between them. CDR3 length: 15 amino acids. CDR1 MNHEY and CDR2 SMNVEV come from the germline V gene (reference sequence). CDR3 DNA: TGTGCCAGCAGTTTATCGAGTTGGGGGGACGCTGAAGCTTTCTTT. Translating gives CASSLSSWGDAEAFF.

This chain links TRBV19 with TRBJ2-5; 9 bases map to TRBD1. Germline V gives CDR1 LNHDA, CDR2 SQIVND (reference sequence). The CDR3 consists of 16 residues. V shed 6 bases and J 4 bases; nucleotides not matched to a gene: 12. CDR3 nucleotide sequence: TGTGCCAGTAGCCTGCTGGGGGACAGGGTAGTAGAGACCCAGTACTTC. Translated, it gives CASSLLGDRVVETQYF.

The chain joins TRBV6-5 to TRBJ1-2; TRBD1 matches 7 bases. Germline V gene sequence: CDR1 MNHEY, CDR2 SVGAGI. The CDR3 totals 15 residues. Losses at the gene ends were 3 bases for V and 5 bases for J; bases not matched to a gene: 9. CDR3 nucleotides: TGTGCCAGCAGTTATTTCACAGGGGAGGTTTATGGCTACACCTTC. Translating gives CASSYFTGEVYGYTF.

The CDR3 DNA reads as TGTGCCAGCAGCTTAACCGGGATGGGCAATCAGCCCCAGCATTTT. Protein sequence: CASSLTGMGNQPQHF. The gene calls are TRBV7-2 and TRBJ1-5, with D uncertain. Germline loops: CDR1 SGHTA, CDR2 FQGNSA. Trimming shortened V by 2 bases and J by 2 bases, and 10 bases separated the two germline ends. This CDR3 contains 15 residues.

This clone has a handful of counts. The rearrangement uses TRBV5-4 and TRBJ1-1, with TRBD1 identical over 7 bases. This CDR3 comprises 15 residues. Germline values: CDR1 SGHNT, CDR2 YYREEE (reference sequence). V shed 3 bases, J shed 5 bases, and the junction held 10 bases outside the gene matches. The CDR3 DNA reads TGTGCCAGCAGCTGGGAGGGACAGTCGGGGACTGAAGCTTTCTTT. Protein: CASSWEGQSGTEAFF.

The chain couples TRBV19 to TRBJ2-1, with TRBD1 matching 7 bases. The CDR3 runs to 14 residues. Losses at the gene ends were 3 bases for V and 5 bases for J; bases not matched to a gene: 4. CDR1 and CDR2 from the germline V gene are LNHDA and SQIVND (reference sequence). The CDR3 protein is CASSIRQGDNEQFF. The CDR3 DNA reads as TGTGCCAGTAGTATTCGACAGGGAGACAATGAGCAGTTCTTC.

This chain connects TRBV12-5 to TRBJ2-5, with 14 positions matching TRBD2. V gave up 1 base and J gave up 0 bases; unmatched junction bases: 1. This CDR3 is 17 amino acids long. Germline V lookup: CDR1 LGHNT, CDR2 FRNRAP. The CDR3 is CASGLGLAGGHQETQYF. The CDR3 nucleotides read TGTGCTAGTGGTTTGGGACTAGCGGGGGGGCACCAAGAGACCCAGTACTTC.

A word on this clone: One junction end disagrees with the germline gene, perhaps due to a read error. CDR3 bases: TGTGCCAGCAGCCCTCGGGGACTTTACCCCCGGATTGATTTT. This codes for CASSPRGLYPRIDF. The chain uses TRBV5-3 and TRBJ1-3, with D maybe TRBD1 (5 bases). TRBV5-3 is recorded as an ORF, its role being uncertain. CDR3 length: 14 residues.

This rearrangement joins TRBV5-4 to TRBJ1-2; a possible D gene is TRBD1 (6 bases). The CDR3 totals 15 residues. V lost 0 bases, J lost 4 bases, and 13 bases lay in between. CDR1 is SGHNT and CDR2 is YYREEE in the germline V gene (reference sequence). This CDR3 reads CASSLGQGSFYGYTF. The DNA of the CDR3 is TGTGCCAGCAGCTTGGGCCAGGGGAGCTTCTATGGCTACACCTTC.

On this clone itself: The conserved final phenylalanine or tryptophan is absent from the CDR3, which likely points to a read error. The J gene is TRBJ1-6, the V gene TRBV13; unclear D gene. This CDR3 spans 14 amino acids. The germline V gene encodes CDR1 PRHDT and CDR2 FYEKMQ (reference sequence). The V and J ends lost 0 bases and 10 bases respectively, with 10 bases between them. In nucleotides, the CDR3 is TGTGCCAGCAGCTTAGGACCGCGGAACTCACCCCTCCACCTT. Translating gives CASSLGPRNSPLHL.

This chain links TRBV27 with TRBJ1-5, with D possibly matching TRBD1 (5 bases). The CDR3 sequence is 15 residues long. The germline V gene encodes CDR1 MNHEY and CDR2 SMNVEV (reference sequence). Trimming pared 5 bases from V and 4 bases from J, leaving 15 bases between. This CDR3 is CASSPSGGGNQPQHF. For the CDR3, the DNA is TGTGCCAGCAGTCCCTCGGGGGGGGGTAATCAGCCCCAGCATTTT.

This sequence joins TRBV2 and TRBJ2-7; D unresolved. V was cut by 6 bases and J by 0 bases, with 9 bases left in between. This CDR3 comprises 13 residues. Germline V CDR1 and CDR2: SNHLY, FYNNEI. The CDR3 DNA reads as TGTGCCAGCAGCCCAGATTTCTCCTACGAGCAGTACTTC. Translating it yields CASSPDFSYEQYF.

CDR3: CASSHPGRSSGNTIYF. DNA of the CDR3: TGTGCCAGCAGTCACCCGGGACGGTCTTCGGGAAACACCATATATTTT. The chain has TRBV11-2 and TRBJ1-3; possibly TRBD1 for D (5 bases). The germline gives CDR1 SGHAT, CDR2 FQNNGV. The CDR3 runs 16 residues. Trimming left V 6 bases short and J 4 bases short, with 19 bases between.

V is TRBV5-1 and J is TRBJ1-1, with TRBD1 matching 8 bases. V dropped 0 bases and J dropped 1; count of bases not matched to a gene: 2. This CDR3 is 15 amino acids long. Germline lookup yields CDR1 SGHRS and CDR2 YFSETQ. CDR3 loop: CASSLGGQENTEAFF. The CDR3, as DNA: TGCGCCAGCAGCTTGGGGGGACAGGAGAACACTGAAGCTTTCTTT.

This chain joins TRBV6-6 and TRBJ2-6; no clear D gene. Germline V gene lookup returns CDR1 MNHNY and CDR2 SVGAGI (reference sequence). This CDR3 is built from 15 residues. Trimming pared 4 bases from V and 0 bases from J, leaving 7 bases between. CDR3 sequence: CASSWVYSGANVLTF. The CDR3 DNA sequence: TGTGCCAGCAGTTGGGTTTACTCTGGGGCCAACGTCCTGACTTTC.

For the CDR3, the DNA is TGCGCCAGCAGCTCCCTTACGGGGGGGGCCAGGGAGCAGTACTTC. Its translation: CASSSLTGGAREQYF. The chain is built from TRBV5-1 and TRBJ2-7; 8 bases align to TRBD2. CDR1 is SGHRS, CDR2 YFSETQ, per germline. The CDR3 runs to 15 residues. Losses at the gene ends were 3 bases for V and 7 bases for J; bases not matched to a gene: 12.

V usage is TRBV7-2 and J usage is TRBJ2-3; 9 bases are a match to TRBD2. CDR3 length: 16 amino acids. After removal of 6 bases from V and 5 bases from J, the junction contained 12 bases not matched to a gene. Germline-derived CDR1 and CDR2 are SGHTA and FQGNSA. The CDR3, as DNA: TGTGCCAGCAGTCAAAACTACGCGGGGGGGCGAGATACGCAGTATTTT. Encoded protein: CASSQNYAGGRDTQYF.

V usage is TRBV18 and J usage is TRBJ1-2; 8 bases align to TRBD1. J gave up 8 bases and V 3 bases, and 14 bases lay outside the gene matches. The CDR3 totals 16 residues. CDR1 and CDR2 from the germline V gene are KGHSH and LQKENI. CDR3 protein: CASSPLTTGDLGGYTF. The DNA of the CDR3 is TGTGCCAGCTCACCGTTAACGACAGGGGATCTCGGCGGCTACACCTTC.

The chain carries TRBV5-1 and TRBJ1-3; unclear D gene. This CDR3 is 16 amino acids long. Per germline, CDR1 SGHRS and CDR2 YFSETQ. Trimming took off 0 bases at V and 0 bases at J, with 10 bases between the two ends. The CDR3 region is CASSLGLTNSGNTIYF. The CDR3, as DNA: TGCGCCAGCAGCTTGGGACTTACCAACTCTGGAAACACCATATATTTT.

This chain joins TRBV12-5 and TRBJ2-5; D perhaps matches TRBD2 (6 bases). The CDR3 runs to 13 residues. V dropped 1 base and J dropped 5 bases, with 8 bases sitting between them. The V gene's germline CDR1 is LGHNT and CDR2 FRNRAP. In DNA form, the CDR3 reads TGTGCTAGTGGTTTGGCTGGGGGGGAGACCCAGTACTTC. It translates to CASGLAGGETQYF.